This TCR beta chain was sequenced in a study of blood T cell repertoires in COVID-19. Across the whole study: From the United States, Italy and Spain came samples of acute and convalescent COVID-19.

Methods used by the authors: How many nucleated cells were present was estimated from reference gene primer amplification. The repertoire was sequenced with immunoSEQ multiplex PCR; TCRdb's copy has only in-frame clones and lacks some. The D gene and trimming were derived from the DNA, and the V and J assignments and clone size from that table. The sample records about 140,000 clones, over 70% being singletons. This clone was seen just once. CDR1 is SGHVS, CDR2 FQNEAQ, per germline. V shed 3 bases and J shed 0 bases, with 12 bases lying between them. CDR3 length equals 16 residues. The specimen was peripheral blood. This sequence originates from a woman in her fifties or sixties with acute or convalescent COVID-19. This rearrangement joins TRBV7-8 to TRBJ2-4; a weak D match, TRBD1 (5 bases). The DNA for the CDR3 is TGTGCCAGCAGCTTCAGGGAACTTCTAGCCAAAAACATTCAGTACTTC. This sequence encodes CASSFRELLAKNIQYF.